These 13 T cell receptor beta chains originate from one sample sequenced in a study of PD-1 blockade in classical Hodgkin lymphoma. Repertoires were generated with immunoSEQ multiplex PCR, while TCRdb's copy carries only in-frame clones and drops some. This table holds around 30,000 clones, 80% to 90% found once. Time point specified: newly diagnosed, previously untreated cHL patient sample. Purification of CD4+ T cells from thawed PBMCs was achieved by magnetic negative selection. Sample: CD4+ T cells from blood. The receptors were sampled from a human donor with classical Hodgkin lymphoma.

The rearrangement joins TRBV18 to TRBJ1-1; the match to TRBD1 covers 9 bases. The CDR3 is 17 amino acids. With 0 bases clipped from V and 1 base from J, the junction kept 6 bases outside the gene matches. Germline-derived CDR1 and CDR2 are KGHSH and LQKENI. Written as DNA, the CDR3 is TGTGCCAGCTCACCACCAAGACAGGGGGGAGAGAACACTGAAGCTTTCTTT. Its translation: CASSPPRQGGENTEAFF.

The chain recombines TRBV5-1 with TRBJ1-1; 10 bases fit TRBD1. CDR1 SGHRS and CDR2 YFSETQ come from the germline V gene. CDR3 length: 15 residues. The ends lost 0 bases at V and 5 bases at J; junction bases unmatched: 4. For the CDR3, the DNA is TGCGCCAGCAGCTTGGAGGGACAGGGGAGGACTGAAGCTTTCTTT. This sequence encodes CASSLEGQGRTEAFF. The whole variable domain, remainder taken from reference TRBV5-1 and TRBJ1-1, is KAGVTQTPRYLIKTRGQQVTLSCSPISGHRSVSWYQQTPGQGLQFLFEYFSETQRNKGNFPGRFSGRQFSNSRSEMNVSTLELGDSALYLCASSLEGQGRTEAFFGQGTRLTVV.

CDR3 loop: CSVVTLSEKLFF. The CDR3 DNA is TGCAGCGTTGTGACATTAAGTGAAAAACTGTTTTTT. The chain employs TRBV29-1 and TRBJ1-4; D gene uncertain. The CDR3 length is 12 residues. Germline V CDR1 and CDR2: SQVTM, ANQGSEA. V lost 4 bases and J 7 bases, leaving 10 bases between the germline ends.

This chain links TRBV4-2 with TRBJ2-5; D is unresolved. CDR3 length equals 12 residues. The V gene's germline CDR1 is LGHNA and CDR2 YNFKEQ. Trimming cost V 1 base and J 5 bases, with 5 bases left between them. CDR3 DNA: TGTGCCAGCAGCCAAGTCCCCGAGACCCAGTACTTC. Translating it yields CASSQVPETQYF.

The chain is built from TRBV28 and TRBJ1-2, with D possibly matching TRBD1 (6 bases). The CDR3 runs 14 residues. Germline V CDR1 and CDR2: MDHEN, SYDVKM. The CDR3 DNA sequence: TGTGCAGCAGGGGCAGGGACTCTTAACTATGGCTACACCTTC. Translated: CAAGAGTLNYGYTF.

The rearrangement links TRBV5-6 to TRBJ2-4; D perhaps matches TRBD1 (5 bases). Germline lookup yields CDR1 SGHDT and CDR2 YYEEEE. V lost 4 bases to trimming and J lost 9 bases, with 17 bases between them. The CDR3 extends over 14 amino acids. CDR3 sequence (DNA): TGTGCCAGCAGCATTGGGGCCCCAGGAAGCATTCAGTACTTC. This sequence encodes CASSIGAPGSIQYF.

V usage is TRBV7-2 and J usage is TRBJ2-7; 7 bases are a match to TRBD1. Germline trimming cut 5 bases from V and 6 bases from J; bases unmatched to any gene: 10. In germline, CDR1 is SGHTA, CDR2 FQGNSA. The CDR3 is 14 amino acids. CDR3: CASSPTGQAGEQYF. The DNA for the CDR3 is TGTGCCAGCAGCCCAACCGGACAGGCGGGCGAGCAGTACTTC.

The genes are TRBV5-4 and TRBJ2-3; D is possibly TRBD2 (5 bases). Germline V lookup: CDR1 SGHNT, CDR2 YYREEE (reference sequence). The germline V and J ends were trimmed by 2 bases and 0 bases, with 7 bases remaining between them. The CDR3 is made up of 14 amino acids. The CDR3 is CASSFGGSTDTQYF. The CDR3 DNA sequence: TGTGCCAGCAGCTTCGGCGGGAGCACAGATACGCAGTATTTT.

This clone was found once. The J gene is TRBJ1-5, the V gene TRBV7-2; no reliable D call. V lost 4 bases to trimming and J lost 4 bases, with 8 bases between them. CDR1 SGHTA and CDR2 FQGNSA come from the germline V gene. CDR3 length equals 13 residues. CDR3 loop: CASSSRGNQPQHF. The DNA of the CDR3 is TGTGCCAGCAGCTCTAGAGGTAATCAGCCCCAGCATTTT.

The J gene is TRBJ1-5, the V gene TRBV7-2; TRBD1 matches 8 bases. CDR3 length: 14 amino acids. With 5 bases clipped from V and 4 bases from J, the junction kept 4 bases outside the gene matches. Germline V gene lookup returns CDR1 SGHTA and CDR2 FQGNSA. CDR3 loop: CASSVTGGNQPQHF. CDR3 DNA: TGTGCCAGCAGCGTTACAGGGGGAAATCAGCCCCAGCATTTT.

The chain combines TRBV7-2 with TRBJ2-2; D ambiguous. The V gene lost 5 bases and the J gene lost 6 bases, with 10 bases spanning the gap. The CDR3 is made up of 13 amino acids. Germline V gene sequence: CDR1 SGHTA, CDR2 FQGNSA. CDR3 DNA: TGTGCCAGCAGCAGACAAGGCCCCGGGGAGCTGTTTTTT. The encoded protein is CASSRQGPGELFF.

The chain carries TRBV7-9 and TRBJ2-6; a possible D gene is TRBD1 (6 bases). The V end lost 3 bases, the J end lost 1 base, and 10 bases lay between the germline ends. Looked up from germline, CDR1 is SEHNR and CDR2 is FQNEAQ (reference sequence). This CDR3 contains 16 residues. CDR3 DNA: TGTGCCAGCAGCTTGACAGGCCAATCTGGGGCCAACGTCCTGACTTTC. Translation: CASSLTGQSGANVLTF.

The rearrangement joins TRBV15 to TRBJ2-1; D may correspond to TRBD1 or TRBD2 (5 bases each). CDR1 LNHNV and CDR2 YYDKDF come from the germline V gene (reference sequence). The CDR3 is 14 amino acids. Trimming stripped 4 bases from V and 6 bases from J, with 13 bases between. This chain's CDR3 is CATSTGSRGNEQFF. The CDR3 coding sequence is TGTGCCACCAGCACAGGGAGCCGGGGCAATGAGCAGTTCTTC. Combining the CDR3 with reference TRBV15 and TRBJ2-1 gives the whole variable domain DAMVIQNPRYQVTQFGKPVTLSCSQTLNHNVMYWYQQKSSQAPKLLFHYYDKDFNNEADTPDNFQSRRPNTSFCFLDIRSPGLGDTAMYLCATSTGSRGNEQFFGPGTRLTVL.